What follows is one T cell receptor beta chain and its context. Specified time point: newly diagnosed GD, antithyroid drugs for less than 3 months. Construction of the TCR library relied on RNA isolated from PBMCs. The V gene's germline CDR1 is KGHSH and CDR2 LQKENI. This CDR3 has 16 residues. J gave up 1 base and V 5 bases, and 10 bases lay outside the gene matches. Building of the TCR beta libraries involved iRepertoire HTBI primers and Arm-PCR of CDR3 regions. TCRdb recomputed calls from the multiplex PCR reads with MiXCR, one row per CDR3 protein. The sample comprises under 500,000 distinct CDR3 sequences, about 16% of which are singletons, and about 10% rests with the top ten. This specimen comes from a study of regulatory T cells in long-lasting Graves disease. Study context: Graves' patients, diagnosed recently, had received antithyroid drugs under 3 months.

Another study also made use of these data, one on T cells in Graves' hyperthyroidism and ophthalmopathy. That study adds: Blood also held most thyroid clonotypes expanded beyond 0.001.

The rearrangement joins TRBV18 to TRBJ2-7, with 8 bases matching TRBD1. The TCR originated in a woman in her twenties or thirties with Graves disease. The sequencing used peripheral blood mononuclear cells (PBMCs), collected at new diagnosis, from a patient treated with antithyroid drugs. CDR3 protein: CASSAPTGALSYEQYF. CDR3 sequence (DNA): TGTGCCAGCTCAGCGCCGACAGGGGCTTTGTCCTACGAGCAGTACTTC. The entire variable domain, with the rest obtained from reference TRBV18 and TRBJ2-7, is as follows: NAGVMQNPRHLVRRRGQEARLRCSPMKGHSHVYWYRQLPEEGLKFMVYLQKENIIDESGMPKERFSAEFPKEGPSILRIQQVVRGDSAAYFCASSAPTGALSYEQYFGPGTRLTVT.